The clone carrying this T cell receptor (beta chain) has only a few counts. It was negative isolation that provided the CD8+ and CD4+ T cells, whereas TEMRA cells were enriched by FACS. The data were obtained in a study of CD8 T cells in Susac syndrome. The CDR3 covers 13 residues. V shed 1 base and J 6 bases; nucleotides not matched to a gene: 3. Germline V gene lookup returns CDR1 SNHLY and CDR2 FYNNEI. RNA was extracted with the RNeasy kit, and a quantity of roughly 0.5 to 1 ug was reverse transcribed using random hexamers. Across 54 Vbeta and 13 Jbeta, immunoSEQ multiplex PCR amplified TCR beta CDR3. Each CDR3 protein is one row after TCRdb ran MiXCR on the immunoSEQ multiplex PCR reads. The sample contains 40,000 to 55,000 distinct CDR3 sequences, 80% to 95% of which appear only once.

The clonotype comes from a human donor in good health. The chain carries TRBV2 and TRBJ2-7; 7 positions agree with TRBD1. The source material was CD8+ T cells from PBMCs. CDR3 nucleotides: TGTGCCAGCAGTGAAGAGGGGGCGAGCGAGCAGTACTTC. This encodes CASSEEGASEQYF.